This paragraph covers one T cell receptor (beta chain) sequence. The antigen remains unidentified. The data stem from a study of chemoradiotherapy in HPV16-positive cancers. Only in-frame clones appear in the TCRdb table, and some are missing; sequencing was by immunoSEQ multiplex PCR. In the table there are a few thousand clones, 87% of which are singletons. Whole-study findings and limits: Candidate HPV-specific clones and E7-related TCR motifs grew in tumor during treatment. HPV-responsive T-cell expansion during chemoradiotherapy was linked to improved recurrence-free survival in HPV16-positive patients.

The V and J ends lost 6 bases and 6 bases, in that order; junction bases with no gene match: 3. Germline V CDR1 and CDR2: WNHNN, SYGVQD (reference sequence). This CDR3 is built from 12 residues. Sequencing used tumor tissue, obtained from a patient who underwent chemoradiotherapy. This sequence was found in a human donor with HPV-associated anogenital cancer. This chain links TRBV10-1 with TRBJ2-3; 7 bases align to TRBD2. The CDR3 protein is CASRGGSDTQYF. As DNA, the CDR3 is TGCGCCAGCAGGGGGGGGTCTGATACGCAGTATTTT.